The 18 T cell receptor beta chains given below trace back to one sample, sequenced in a study of blood T cell repertoires in COVID-19. TCRdb's copy holds only in-frame clones and misses some; the assay was immunoSEQ multiplex PCR. Among more than 130,000 clones listed, around nine tenths were seen once. The specimen was peripheral blood. Receptors originate from a middle-aged woman with acute or convalescent COVID-19.

The chain joins TRBV25-1 to TRBJ1-5; TRBD1 is a possible D gene (5 bases). V lost 1 base to trimming and J lost 7 bases, with 8 bases between them. The CDR3 has 13 amino acids. Germline-derived CDR1 and CDR2 are MGHDK and SYGVNS. DNA for the CDR3: TGTGCCAGCAGTGAATGGGAGGGGCAGCCCCAGCATTTT. Its protein is CASSEWEGQPQHF.

This chain uses TRBV30 with TRBJ1-5; TRBD1 agrees at 8 bases. From germline, CDR1 is GTSNPN and CDR2 SVGIG (reference sequence). This CDR3 has 14 amino acids. Trimming cost V 4 bases and J 2 bases; bases outside gene matches: 4. This chain's CDR3 is CAWTGGVGNQPQHF. CDR3 nucleotide sequence: TGTGCCTGGACAGGGGGCGTTGGCAATCAGCCCCAGCATTTT. Using reference TRBV30 and TRBJ1-5 for the parts outside the CDR3, the full variable domain is SQTIHQWPATLVQPVGSPLSLECTVEGTSNPNLYWYRQAAGRGLQLLFYSVGIGQISSEVPQNLSASRPQDRQFILSSKKLLLSDSGFYLCAWTGGVGNQPQHFGDGTRLSIL.

This rearrangement joins TRBV6-5 to TRBJ1-5, with D possibly TRBD1 on 6 matching bases. From germline, CDR1 is MNHEY and CDR2 SVGAGI. V was clipped by 5 bases and J by 7 bases, with 18 bases between them. The CDR3 length is 15 residues. CDR3 nucleotide sequence: TGTGCCAGCAGTCGACAAACAGGGTCTCAACAGCCCCAGCATTTT. Translation: CASSRQTGSQQPQHF.

The chain has TRBV6-5 and TRBJ1-1; D not certain. The CDR3 has 14 amino acids. The V end lost 2 bases, the J end lost 5 bases, and 12 bases lay between the germline ends. Germline V gene data show CDR1 as MNHEY and CDR2 as SVGAGI. CDR3 region: CASSYRGGSTEAFF. CDR3 in DNA: TGTGCCAGCAGTTACCGAGGAGGGAGTACTGAAGCTTTCTTT.

This sequence joins TRBV18 and TRBJ1-1; perhaps TRBD1 as D (6 bases). CDR1 KGHSH and CDR2 LQKENI come from the germline V gene. With 2 bases removed from V and 3 bases from J, the gap between germline ends came to 13 bases. The CDR3 totals 15 residues. The CDR3 DNA is TGTGCCAGCTCACCAAGTCGGCAGGGGCACACTGAAGCTTTCTTT. Its translation is CASSPSRQGHTEAFF.

The CDR3 protein is CASSPRLAGVYEQFF. For the CDR3, the DNA is TGTGCCAGCTCACCACGACTAGCGGGGGTTTATGAGCAGTTCTTC. The V and J genes are TRBV18 and TRBJ2-1; 12 bases align to TRBD2. The junction had 3 bases not matched to a gene; V was cut back by 1 base and J by 8 bases. Germline CDR1 KGHSH, CDR2 LQKENI. This CDR3 is 15 amino acids long.

CDR3 amino acids: CASSASGSTDTQYF. CDR3 coding DNA: TGTGCCAGCAGCGCCAGCGGTAGCACAGATACGCAGTATTTT. The chain uses TRBV7-8 and TRBJ2-3; D perhaps matches TRBD2 (5 bases). The CDR3 is 14 residues long. V lost 5 bases and J lost 0, with 9 bases in between. From germline, CDR1 is SGHVS and CDR2 FQNEAQ.

The chain recombines TRBV19 with TRBJ2-3; D might be TRBD2 (7 bases). Germline values: CDR1 LNHDA, CDR2 SQIVND (reference sequence). V was clipped by 6 bases and J by 6 bases, with 16 bases between them. CDR3 length: 14 residues. The CDR3 DNA sequence: TGTGCCAGTAGCCCTCGGGGGGCGAAGGATACGCAGTATTTT. Amino acids: CASSPRGAKDTQYF. The whole variable domain, remainder taken from reference TRBV19 and TRBJ2-3, is DGGITQSPKYLFRKEGQNVTLSCEQNLNHDAMYWYRQDPGQGLRLIYYSQIVNDFQKGDIAEGYSVSREKKESFPLTVTSAQKNPTAFYLCASSPRGAKDTQYFGPGTRLTVL.

CDR3 loop: CASSTRRSNQPQHF. The CDR3 DNA reads as TGTGCCAGCAGTACCCGCCGGAGCAATCAGCCCCAGCATTTT. The V and J genes are TRBV6-5 and TRBJ1-5, with unresolved D. V lost 5 bases and J lost 1, with 9 bases in between. Germline lookup yields CDR1 MNHEY and CDR2 SVGAGI. The CDR3 runs to 14 residues.

The V call is TRBV7-6, the J call TRBJ1-1; TRBD1 aligns across 8 bases. The trim removed 4 bases at V and 4 bases at J, leaving 5 bases unmatched. Germline V gene sequence: CDR1 SGHVS, CDR2 FNYEAQ. The CDR3 is made up of 14 amino acids. Here the CDR3 reads CASSSTRGLTEAFF. In nucleotides, the CDR3 is TGTGCCAGCAGCTCAACCAGGGGGCTCACTGAAGCTTTCTTT.

V is TRBV10-1 and J is TRBJ2-1; perhaps TRBD2 as D (6 bases). Trimming took 3 bases from V and 2 from J, leaving 17 bases between them. Germline lookup yields CDR1 WNHNN and CDR2 SYGVQD (reference sequence). The CDR3 sequence is 17 residues long. The CDR3, as DNA: TGCGCCAGCAGTGACCCCTGGGCGGGGAAAACCTACAATGAGCAGTTCTTC. Amino acids: CASSDPWAGKTYNEQFF.

The chain has TRBV6-2 or TRBV6-3 and TRBJ1-5; D gene unclear. Between the trimmed V and J ends, which lost 0 bases and 4 bases, there was a span of 13 bases. The CDR3 contains 16 residues. Germline values: CDR1 MNHEY, CDR2 SVGEGT. The DNA for the CDR3 is TGTGCCAGCAGTTACTCGAGCGGGGAGAGAAATCAGCCCCAGCATTTT. This translates into CASSYSSGERNQPQHF.

The genes are TRBV2 and TRBJ1-1; 12 bases align to TRBD1. The CDR3 extends over 12 amino acids. Trimming at V came to 6 bases and at J to 11 bases, leaving 4 bases not matched to a gene. The germline V gene has CDR1 SNHLY and CDR2 FYNNEI. Written as DNA, the CDR3 is TGTGCCAGCAGGGGACAGGGGGCTACGGCTTTCTTT. This gives the protein CASRGQGATAFF.

The chain uses TRBV11-2 and TRBJ1-3; possibly TRBD1 for D (5 bases). This CDR3 comprises 15 residues. Germline V gene data show CDR1 as SGHAT and CDR2 as FQNNGV. The ends were cut back, 5 bases at V and 0 bases at J, with 11 bases in the middle. The CDR3 loop reads CASSPRGTSGNTIYF. In nucleotides, the CDR3 is TGTGCCAGCAGCCCCCGGGGGACCTCTGGAAACACCATATATTTT.

The J gene is TRBJ1-2, the V gene TRBV10-3, with TRBD1 as a possible D gene (6 bases). CDR1 is ENHRY and CDR2 is SYGVKD in the germline V gene. V lost 0 bases and J lost 8, with 13 bases in between. This CDR3 region has 14 residues. CDR3 loop: CAISESAQGRGYTF. CDR3 DNA sequence: TGTGCCATCAGTGAGTCGGCGCAGGGGCGAGGCTACACCTTC.

In its sample, this clone was seen once. The V call is TRBV5-6, the J call TRBJ1-6, with a weak D call TRBD1 (6 bases). Germline V gives CDR1 SGHDT, CDR2 YYEEEE. V dropped 0 bases and J dropped 10 bases, with 14 bases sitting between them. The CDR3 has 15 residues. Here the CDR3 DNA reads TGTGCCAGCAGCTTGGGACAGGCGATGGGGTCACCCCTCCACTTT. Translation: CASSLGQAMGSPLHF.

This chain joins TRBV10-2 and TRBJ1-1; no definite D call. The CDR3 runs 13 residues. V lost 4 bases to trimming and J lost 3 bases, with 9 bases between them. The germline CDR1 and CDR2 sequences are WSHSY and SAAADI. CDR3 region: CASSVPRYTEAFF. In nucleotides, the CDR3 is TGCGCCAGCAGTGTCCCCAGGTACACTGAAGCTTTCTTT.

This rearrangement joins TRBV6-2 or TRBV6-3 to TRBJ2-3; D is uncertain. CDR1 is MNHEY and CDR2 is SVGEGT in the germline V gene. The CDR3 sequence is 15 residues long. With 5 bases removed from V and 6 bases from J, the gap between germline ends came to 18 bases. In DNA form, the CDR3 reads TGTGCCAGCAGTCTGGTAGGAATGTTGGGCGATACGCAGTATTTT. Protein sequence: CASSLVGMLGDTQYF.